This T cell receptor beta chain is from a study of control samples from healthy donors and cancer patients. Clones were read by immunoSEQ multiplex PCR, and TCRdb kept only the in-frame ones, dropping some. The sample lists 150,000 to 180,000 clones; around 96% were seen once. The CDR3 totals 17 residues. V lost 0 bases, J lost 9 bases, and 18 bases lay in between. CDR1 is LGHDT, CDR2 YNNKEL, per germline (reference sequence). Sequencing was performed on blood. This clonotype was obtained from a man aged 35-49 years in good health. The rearrangement uses TRBV3-1 (or the pseudogene TRBV3-2) and TRBJ1-6; the D gene is possibly TRBD1 (6 bases). The CDR3 loop reads CASSQDGWFQGSSPLHF. In DNA form, the CDR3 reads TGTGCCAGCAGCCAAGATGGGTGGTTTCAGGGGAGTTCACCCCTCCACTTT.